This TCR beta chain was observed in a study of beta chain features in type 1 diabetes (dated by TCRdb to 2016 to 2018). Notes on the research overall: Patients and healthy donors did not differ in mean age, gender distribution, total cell number or subset yield. A total of under 120,000,000 sorted cells were examined across all samples, and RNA yield correlated strongly with the number of cells per subset. In the study, recently diagnosed type 1 diabetes patients and matched healthy donors were compared on the TCRB repertoires of their sorted circulating CD4+ T cell subsets. Naive and central memory subsets were obtained from all 30 or so donors, but regulatory and stem cell-like memory subsets were isolated from only 8 patients and about 8 healthy donors.

Measured from the cysteine to the phenylalanine, the CDR3 is 14 residues long. The DNA shown is the 42-base CDR3, in frame from base 1. The junction shows trimming of 4 bases on V and 2 bases on J, and the gene matches do not reach 5 bases of it. Looking up the germline V gene yields CDR1 SQVTM and CDR2 ANQGSEA. Broader findings and caveats from the paper: Shorter templates might have been favored by PCR, but patient and control samples were amplified and corrected together, so both groups would have been affected equally by any skew. At VDJ recombination sites, type 1 diabetes patients had fewer insertions and more deleted nucleotides, which implies abnormalities in thymic rearrangement. Because cDNA was sequenced instead of genomic DNA, activated cells with high expression could be over-represented, although the groups did not differ in activation or CD3 levels. Naive, central memory and regulatory TCRB repertoires appeared more similar among patients than among healthy donors. Type 1 diabetes patients showed a moderate but significant shortening of TCRB CDR3 length in all four CD4+ subsets. HLA sub-analyses involved small numbers of individuals, so any influence of HLA type on TCRB rearrangement remained unresolved.

This clone turned up a few times. Its target antigen remains unknown. Per-nucleotide qualities are absent, and no much larger clonotype sits a single base away. Each donor gave one peripheral blood draw, roughly 110 mL on average, collected into heparinised tubes. A BD FACSAria II was used to sort naive, central memory, regulatory and stem cell-like memory CD4+ T cells with a panel that included CD45RO, CCR7, CD25, CD127, CD95 and CD27. Purity was above 95% for every sorted population. PBMCs were isolated immediately by Lymphoprep density gradient centrifugation and stained directly without culture. So that batch effects would be minimized, each experiment stained and sorted samples in pairs, pairing one healthy donor with one patient. The entire isolated RNA was reverse transcribed using the High Capacity cDNA Reverse Transcription Kit, and thus expressed TCRB transcripts were sequenced. Deep immunoSEQ sequencing was applied to naive, central memory and regulatory T cell samples, giving an average of approximately 4 million total reads per sample. Sorted cells were lysed in RLT buffer, and RNA was extracted using DNase-treated RNeasy Micro or Mini kits according to cell number. To prevent cross-contamination, every cell subset was processed on its own, while patient and healthy donor samples were processed together. Using the immunoSEQ multiplex PCR, TCRB sequences were amplified from cDNA into 87-bp fragments spanning the CDR3 region. The amplicons were sequenced using the Illumina HiSeq platform. The original pipeline was this. Synthetic template baselines were used to correct PCR bias computationally, reads within Hamming distance 2 were collapsed, and singletons that could not be merged were discarded. By aligning reads against IMGT, V, D and J genes, CDR3 length, and insertions or deletions at six rearrangement sites were assigned. Within each subset, clonotype counts were normalized to the number of sorted cells before true diversity and Gini coefficients were calculated with the tcR R package. The overlap coefficient, calculated on TCRB nucleotide sequences, was used to measure repertoire sharing. As a proxy for the pre-selection repertoire, out-of-frame TCRB sequences from naive cells were analyzed. The immuneACCESS repertoire file appears here via TCRdb, limited to in-frame rearrangements. These files lack a portion of the clones; in checked studies, under half of the deficit traces to unresolved V genes, and the cause of the others is not known. V, J and clone size reflect that table, while D and trimming were determined from the DNA. The sample table holds about 650,000 clones, of which roughly 12% were seen once. The top ten clones comprise 0.09% to 0.15% of the sample.

Sequencing input: naive CD4+ T cells from blood. What this sample's cell subset or site label stands for: true naive CD4+ T cells. This chain is built from TRBV29-1 and TRBJ1-2, and TRBD1 matches 9 of the central bases. The receptor was derived from a young man with type 1 diabetes. The CDR3 protein sequence reads: CSVGQGVLNYGYTF. The DNA sequence follows: TGCAGCGTTGGACAGGGGGTCCTCAACTATGGCTACACCTTC.